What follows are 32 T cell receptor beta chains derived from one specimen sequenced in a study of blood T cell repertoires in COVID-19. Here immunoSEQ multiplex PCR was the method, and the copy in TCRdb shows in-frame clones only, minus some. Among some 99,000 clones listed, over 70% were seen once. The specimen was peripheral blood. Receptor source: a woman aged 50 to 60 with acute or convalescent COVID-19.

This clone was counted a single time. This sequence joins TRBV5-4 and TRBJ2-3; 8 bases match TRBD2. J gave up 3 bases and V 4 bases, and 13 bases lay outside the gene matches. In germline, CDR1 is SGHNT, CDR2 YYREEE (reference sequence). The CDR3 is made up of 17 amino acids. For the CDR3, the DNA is TGTGCCAGCAGCGGGGTCGGGGGGGCCCTTCAAACAGATACGCAGTATTTT. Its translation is CASSGVGGALQTDTQYF.

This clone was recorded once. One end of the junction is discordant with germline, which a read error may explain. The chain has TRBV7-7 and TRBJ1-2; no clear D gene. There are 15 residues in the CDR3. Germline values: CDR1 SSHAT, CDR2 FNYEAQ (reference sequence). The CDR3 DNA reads TGTGCTAGCAGCTTAACACCCATCATTTTTCATGGCTACACCTTC. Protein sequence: CASSLTPIIFHGYTF.

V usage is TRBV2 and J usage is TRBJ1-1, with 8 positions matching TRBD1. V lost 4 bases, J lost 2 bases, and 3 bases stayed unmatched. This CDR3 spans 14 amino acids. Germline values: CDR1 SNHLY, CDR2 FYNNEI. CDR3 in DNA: TGTGCCAGCAGTGTACAGGGGGTTAACACTGAAGCTTTCTTT. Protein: CASSVQGVNTEAFF.

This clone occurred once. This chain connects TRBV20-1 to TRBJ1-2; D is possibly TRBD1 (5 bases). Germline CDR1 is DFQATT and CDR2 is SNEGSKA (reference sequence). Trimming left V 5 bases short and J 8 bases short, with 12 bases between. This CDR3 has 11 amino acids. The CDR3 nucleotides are TGCAGTGCTCCCTTGGGGCACGGCTACACCTTC. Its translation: CSAPLGHGYTF.

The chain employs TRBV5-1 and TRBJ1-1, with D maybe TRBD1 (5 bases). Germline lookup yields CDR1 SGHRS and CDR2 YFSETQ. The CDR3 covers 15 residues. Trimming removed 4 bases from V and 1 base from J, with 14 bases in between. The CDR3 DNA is TGCGCCAGCAGCGGGTTCCAGGGAGGGAACACTGAAGCTTTCTTT. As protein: CASSGFQGGNTEAFF.

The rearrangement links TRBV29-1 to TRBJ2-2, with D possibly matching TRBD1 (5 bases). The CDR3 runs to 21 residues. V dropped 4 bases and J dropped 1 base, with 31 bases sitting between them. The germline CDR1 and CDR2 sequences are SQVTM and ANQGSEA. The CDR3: CSVAVNRASGFRFRNTGELFF. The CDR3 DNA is TGCAGCGTTGCAGTAAACCGAGCGTCAGGGTTTCGGTTTAGGAACACCGGGGAGCTGTTTTTT.

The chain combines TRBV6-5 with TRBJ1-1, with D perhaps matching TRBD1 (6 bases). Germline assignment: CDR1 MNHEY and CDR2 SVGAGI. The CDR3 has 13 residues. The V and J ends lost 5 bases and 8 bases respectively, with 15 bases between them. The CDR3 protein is CASSSNGRGEAFF. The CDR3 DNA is TGTGCCAGCAGTAGTAACGGGAGGGGGGAAGCTTTCTTT.

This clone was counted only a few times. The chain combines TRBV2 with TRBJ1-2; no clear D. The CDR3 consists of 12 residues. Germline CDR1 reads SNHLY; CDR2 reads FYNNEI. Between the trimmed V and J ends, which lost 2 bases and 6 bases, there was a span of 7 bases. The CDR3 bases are TGTGCCAGCAGTGAATGGAGGGATGGCTACACCTTC. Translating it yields CASSEWRDGYTF.

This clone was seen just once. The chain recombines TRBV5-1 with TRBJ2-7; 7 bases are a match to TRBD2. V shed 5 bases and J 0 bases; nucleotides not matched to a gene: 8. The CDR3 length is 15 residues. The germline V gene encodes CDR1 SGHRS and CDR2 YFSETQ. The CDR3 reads CASRQSGALSYEQYF. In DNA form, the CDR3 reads TGCGCCAGCAGACAGAGCGGGGCACTCTCCTACGAGCAGTACTTC.

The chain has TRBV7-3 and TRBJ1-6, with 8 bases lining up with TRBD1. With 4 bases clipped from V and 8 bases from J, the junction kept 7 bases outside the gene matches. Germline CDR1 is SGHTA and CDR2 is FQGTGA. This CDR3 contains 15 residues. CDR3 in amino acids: CASSSGQGRYSPLHF. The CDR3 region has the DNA TGTGCCAGCAGCTCTGGACAGGGCCGATATTCACCCCTCCACTTT.

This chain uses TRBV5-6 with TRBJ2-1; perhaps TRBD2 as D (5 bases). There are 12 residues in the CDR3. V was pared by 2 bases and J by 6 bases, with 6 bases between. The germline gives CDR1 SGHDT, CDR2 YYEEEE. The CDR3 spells CASSLGGNEQFF. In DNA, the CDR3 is TGTGCCAGCAGCTTAGGAGGCAATGAGCAGTTCTTC.

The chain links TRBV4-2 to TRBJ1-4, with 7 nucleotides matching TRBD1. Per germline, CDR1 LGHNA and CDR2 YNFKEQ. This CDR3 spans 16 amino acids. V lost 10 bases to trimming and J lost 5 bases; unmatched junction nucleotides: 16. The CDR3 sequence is CATKDRPLGLNEKLFF. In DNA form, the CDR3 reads TGTGCCACCAAGGACAGGCCCCTCGGATTAAATGAAAAACTGTTTTTT.

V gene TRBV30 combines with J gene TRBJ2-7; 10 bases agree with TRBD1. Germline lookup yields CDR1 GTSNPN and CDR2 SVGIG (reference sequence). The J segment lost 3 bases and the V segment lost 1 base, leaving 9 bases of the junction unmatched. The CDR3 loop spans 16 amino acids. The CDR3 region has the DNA TGTGCCTGGAGTGGGGGACAGGGGAATTGGTACTACGAGCAGTACTTC. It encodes CAWSGGQGNWYYEQYF. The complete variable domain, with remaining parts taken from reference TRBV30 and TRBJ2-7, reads SQTIHQWPATLVQPVGSPLSLECTVEGTSNPNLYWYRQAAGRGLQLLFYSVGIGQISSEVPQNLSASRPQDRQFILSSKKLLLSDSGFYLCAWSGGQGNWYYEQYFGPGTRLTVT.

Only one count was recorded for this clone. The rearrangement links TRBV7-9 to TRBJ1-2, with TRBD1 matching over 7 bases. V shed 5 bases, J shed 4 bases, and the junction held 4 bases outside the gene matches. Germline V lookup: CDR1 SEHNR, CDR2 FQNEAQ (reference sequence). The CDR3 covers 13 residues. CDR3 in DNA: TGTGCCAGCAGCCCAGACAGGGCCTATGGCTACACCTTC. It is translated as CASSPDRAYGYTF.

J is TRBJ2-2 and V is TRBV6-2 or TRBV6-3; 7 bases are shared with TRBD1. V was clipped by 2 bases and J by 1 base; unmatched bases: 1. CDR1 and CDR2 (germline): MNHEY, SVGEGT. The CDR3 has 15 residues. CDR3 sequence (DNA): TGTGCCAGCAGTTACGGGGACAGGAACACCGGGGAGCTGTTTTTT. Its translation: CASSYGDRNTGELFF.

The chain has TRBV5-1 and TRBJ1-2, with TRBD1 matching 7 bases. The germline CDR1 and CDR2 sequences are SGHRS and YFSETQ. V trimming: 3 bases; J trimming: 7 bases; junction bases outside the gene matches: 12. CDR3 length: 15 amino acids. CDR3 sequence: CASSSTGVVHGGYTF. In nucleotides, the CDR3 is TGCGCCAGCAGCTCAACAGGGGTGGTTCATGGTGGCTACACCTTC.

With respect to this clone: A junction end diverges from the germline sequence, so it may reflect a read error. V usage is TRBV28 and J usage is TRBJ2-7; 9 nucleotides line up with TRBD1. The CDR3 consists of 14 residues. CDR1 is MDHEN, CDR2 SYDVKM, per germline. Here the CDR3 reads CASSFSGQGPSLDF. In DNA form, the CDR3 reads TGTGCCAGCAGTTTCTCTGGACAGGGGCCCTCTTTGGACTTC.

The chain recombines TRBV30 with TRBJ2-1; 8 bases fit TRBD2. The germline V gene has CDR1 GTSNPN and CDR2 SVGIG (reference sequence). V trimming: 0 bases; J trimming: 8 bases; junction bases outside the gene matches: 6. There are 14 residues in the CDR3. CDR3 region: CAWSVRGGWDEQFF. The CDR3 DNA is TGTGCCTGGAGTGTACGGGGGGGCTGGGATGAGCAGTTCTTC.

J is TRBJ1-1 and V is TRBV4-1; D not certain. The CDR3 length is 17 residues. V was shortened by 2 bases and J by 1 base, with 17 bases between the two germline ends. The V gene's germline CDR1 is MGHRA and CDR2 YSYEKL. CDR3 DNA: TGCGCCAGCAGCCAATTGTATACCGGGGATCGGAACACTGAAGCTTTCTTT. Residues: CASSQLYTGDRNTEAFF.

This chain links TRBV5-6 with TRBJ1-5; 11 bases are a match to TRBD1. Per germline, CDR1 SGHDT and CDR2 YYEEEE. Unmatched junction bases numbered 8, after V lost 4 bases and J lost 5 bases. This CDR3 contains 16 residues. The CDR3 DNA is TGTGCCAGCAGCCGAAAAGGGACAGGGGGTCATCAGCCCCAGCATTTT. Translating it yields CASSRKGTGGHQPQHF.

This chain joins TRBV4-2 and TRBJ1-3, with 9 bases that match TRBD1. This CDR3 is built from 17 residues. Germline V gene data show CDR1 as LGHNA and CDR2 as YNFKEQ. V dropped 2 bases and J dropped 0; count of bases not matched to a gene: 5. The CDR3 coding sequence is TGTGCCAGCAGCCAAACCGGGACAGGGTCCTCTGGAAACACCATATATTTT. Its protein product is CASSQTGTGSSGNTIYF.

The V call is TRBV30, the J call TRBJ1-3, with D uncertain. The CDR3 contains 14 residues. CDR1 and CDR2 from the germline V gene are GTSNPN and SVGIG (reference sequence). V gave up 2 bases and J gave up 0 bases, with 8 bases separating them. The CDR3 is CAWSLVFSGNTIYF. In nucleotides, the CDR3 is TGTGCCTGGAGTCTAGTCTTCTCTGGAAACACCATATATTTT.

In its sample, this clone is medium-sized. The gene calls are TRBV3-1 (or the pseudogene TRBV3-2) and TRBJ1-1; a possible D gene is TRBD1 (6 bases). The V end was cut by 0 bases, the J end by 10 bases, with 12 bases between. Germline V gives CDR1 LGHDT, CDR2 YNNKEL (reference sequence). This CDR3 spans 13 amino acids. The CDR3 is CASSQDSQGRAFF. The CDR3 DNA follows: TGTGCCAGCAGCCAAGACTCCCAGGGGAGAGCTTTCTTT.

The CDR3 region is CASSQDRGGDYTGELFF. CDR3 nucleotides: TGTGCCAGCAGCCAAGATCGAGGGGGCGACTACACCGGGGAGCTGTTTTTT. This chain connects TRBV14 to TRBJ2-2, with TRBD1 matching over 7 bases. The ends lost 0 bases at V and 3 bases at J; junction bases unmatched: 7. This CDR3 contains 17 residues. Germline CDR1 reads SGHDN; CDR2 reads FVKESK.

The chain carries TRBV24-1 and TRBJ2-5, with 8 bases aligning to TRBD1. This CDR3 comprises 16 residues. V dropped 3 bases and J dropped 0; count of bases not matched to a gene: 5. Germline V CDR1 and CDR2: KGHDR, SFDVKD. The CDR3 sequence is CATSDIKGQDQETQYF. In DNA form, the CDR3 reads TGTGCCACCAGTGATATTAAGGGACAGGACCAAGAGACCCAGTACTTC.

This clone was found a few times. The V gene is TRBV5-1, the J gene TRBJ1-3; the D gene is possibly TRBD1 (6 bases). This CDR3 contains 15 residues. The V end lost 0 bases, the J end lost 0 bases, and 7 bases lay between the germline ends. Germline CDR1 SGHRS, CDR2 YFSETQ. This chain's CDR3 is CASSLGTDSGNTIYF. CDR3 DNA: TGCGCCAGCAGCTTGGGGACAGACTCTGGAAACACCATATATTTT. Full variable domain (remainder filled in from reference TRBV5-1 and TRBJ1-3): KAGVTQTPRYLIKTRGQQVTLSCSPISGHRSVSWYQQTPGQGLQFLFEYFSETQRNKGNFPGRFSGRQFSNSRSEMNVSTLELGDSALYLCASSLGTDSGNTIYFGEGSWLTVV.

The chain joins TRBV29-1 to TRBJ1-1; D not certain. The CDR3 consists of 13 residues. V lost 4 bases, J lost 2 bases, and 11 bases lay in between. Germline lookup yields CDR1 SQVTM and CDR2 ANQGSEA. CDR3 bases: TGCAGCGTTGTTGTACAGATAAACACTGAAGCTTTCTTT. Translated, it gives CSVVVQINTEAFF.

The CDR3 sequence: CASSRIGQDSEAFF. The CDR3 region has the DNA TGCGCCAGCAGCCGGATAGGACAGGACTCTGAAGCTTTCTTT. The chain recombines TRBV5-1 with TRBJ1-1; TRBD1 matches 7 bases. The germline CDR1 and CDR2 sequences are SGHRS and YFSETQ. Germline trimming cut 4 bases from V and 6 bases from J; bases unmatched to any gene: 9. The CDR3 has 14 amino acids.

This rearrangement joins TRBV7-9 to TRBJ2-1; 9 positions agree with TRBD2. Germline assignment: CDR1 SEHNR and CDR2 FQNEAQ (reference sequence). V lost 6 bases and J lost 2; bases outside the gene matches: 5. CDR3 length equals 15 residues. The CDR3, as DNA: TGTGCCAGCAGTCCTCTAGCGGGGCCCTACAATGAGCAGTTCTTC. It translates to CASSPLAGPYNEQFF.

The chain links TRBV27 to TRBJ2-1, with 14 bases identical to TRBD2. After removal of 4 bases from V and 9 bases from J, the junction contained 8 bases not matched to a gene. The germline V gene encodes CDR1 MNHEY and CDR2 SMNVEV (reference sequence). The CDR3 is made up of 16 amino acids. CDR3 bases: TGTGCCAGCAGTTCCCGGCTGGGACTAGCGGGGGTTGAGCAGTTCTTC. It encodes CASSSRLGLAGVEQFF.

The CDR3 sequence is CSASSPGTVSPLHF. CDR3 DNA: TGCAGTGCTAGTTCCCCAGGGACTGTTTCACCCCTCCACTTT. The rearrangement links TRBV20-1 to TRBJ1-6; D is perhaps TRBD1 (5 bases). There are 14 residues in the CDR3. Germline CDR1 DFQATT, CDR2 SNEGSKA (reference sequence). V lost 3 bases and J lost 9, with 15 bases in between.

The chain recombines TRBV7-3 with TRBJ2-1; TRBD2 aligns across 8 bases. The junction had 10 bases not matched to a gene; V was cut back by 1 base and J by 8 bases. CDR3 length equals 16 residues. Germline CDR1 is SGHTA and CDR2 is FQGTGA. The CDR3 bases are TGTGCCAGCAGCTTAAGGGTAGCGGGGCCGGCGGATGAGCAGTTCTTC. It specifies CASSLRVAGPADEQFF.